This T cell receptor beta chain was sequenced in a study of T cells in Graves' hyperthyroidism and ophthalmopathy. Using RNA transcripts as the source, TCR beta CDR3 regions were amplified. HTBI primers were the set used in a first-round RT-PCR of the TCR CDR3. One entry per CDR3 protein results from TCRdb running MiXCR on the multiplex PCR reads. The sample contains roughly 660,000 distinct CDR3 sequences, 17% of which appear only once. Trimming removed 2 bases from V and 3 bases from J, with 10 bases in between. Germline V gives CDR1 SGHTA, CDR2 FQGTGA. The CDR3 consists of 14 residues. The sample holds a few counts of this clonotype.

This clonotype was obtained from a man aged 45-65 years with Graves' hyperthyroidism. The rearrangement links TRBV7-3 to TRBJ1-1; weak D call: TRBD1 (5 bases). Sample: blood. The CDR3 protein is CASSLGTAYTEAFF. CDR3 in DNA: TGTGCCAGCAGCTTAGGGACGGCCTACACTGAAGCTTTCTTT.